The rows below give T cell receptor beta chains drawn from one sample of a study of blood T cell repertoires in COVID-19. The repertoire was sequenced with immunoSEQ multiplex PCR; TCRdb's copy has only in-frame clones and lacks some. The profile shows more than 95,000 clones, approximately 90% of them singletons. The sequenced material came from peripheral blood. All receptors come from a man aged 50-60 years with acute or convalescent COVID-19. CDR3s leave out the opening cysteine and the closing phenylalanine or tryptophan. The D gene is left open where the match is weak. The listing skips clone size in some rows; elsewhere it reads once, few, many or a size class.

D: TRBD2; J: TRBJ2-1; size: -; V: TRBV12-5; CDR3: ASGLVVAGVSNEQF
D: TRBD1; J: TRBJ1-2; size: -; V: TRBV19; CDR3: ASSPDRAAGYT
D: -; J: TRBJ2-1; size: -; V: TRBV27; CDR3: ASMRLPDRSYNEQF
D: TRBD1; J: TRBJ1-5; size: once; V: TRBV27; CDR3: ASSPLGTGNQPQH
D: TRBD1; J: TRBJ2-5; size: -; V: TRBV7-8; CDR3: ASSRFFGLRQIFGTGGQETQY
D: TRBD2; J: TRBJ2-7; size: few; V: TRBV7-2; CDR3: ASSRDYPPYEQY
D: TRBD1; J: TRBJ1-1; size: -; V: TRBV12-3/TRBV12-4; CDR3: ASRADRVTEAF
D: -; J: TRBJ1-2; size: -; V: TRBV19; CDR3: ASSIAVGGLANYGYT
D: -; J: TRBJ1-1; size: -; V: TRBV21-1; CDR3: ASSKRRVKNTEAF
D: TRBD1; J: TRBJ2-7; size: -; V: TRBV4-1; CDR3: ASSLPGQNYEQY
D: TRBD2; J: TRBJ2-1; size: -; V: TRBV5-1; CDR3: ASSLGLTSGRYNEQF
D: -; J: TRBJ2-1; size: -; V: TRBV11-2; CDR3: ASSLVGNEQF
D: -; J: TRBJ2-4; size: few; V: TRBV29-1; CDR3: SANRVNIQY
D: -; J: TRBJ1-1; size: -; V: TRBV5-1; CDR3: ASSFGPQAGEAF
D: -; J: TRBJ1-1; size: -; V: TRBV5-3; CDR3: ARSSCSQNTEAF
D: -; J: TRBJ2-1; size: -; V: TRBV2; CDR3: ASIGTSWEFTYNEQF
D: TRBD1; J: TRBJ2-1; size: -; V: TRBV4-1; CDR3: ASSPQPGQPDEQF
D: -; J: TRBJ2-7; size: once; V: TRBV10-3; CDR3: AISETGISSHEQY
D: TRBD2; J: TRBJ2-7; size: -; V: TRBV5-4; CDR3: ASSGIAGHAGEQY
D: -; J: TRBJ1-1; size: -; V: TRBV4-2; CDR3: ASSQDGAGDTEAF
D: -; J: TRBJ2-3; size: -; V: TRBV24-1; CDR3: ATSFGGSTDTQY
D: -; J: TRBJ1-2; size: -; V: TRBV29-1; CDR3: SVPDTLPPGYT
D: -; J: TRBJ2-7; size: -; V: TRBV2; CDR3: ASMPPGGVGSYEQY
D: TRBD2; J: TRBJ2-2; size: -; V: TRBV6-2/TRBV6-3; CDR3: ASSYAGAWNTGELF
D: -; J: TRBJ1-5; size: few; V: TRBV9; CDR3: ASSASRKSNQPQH
D: -; J: TRBJ2-7; size: -; V: TRBV27; CDR3: ASSPLPDMSSYEQY
D: TRBD1; J: TRBJ2-5; size: -; V: TRBV11-2; CDR3: ASSPGTGGEETQY